The text below deals with one T cell receptor beta chain. Its specificity is unknown. This sample was taken from a study of cytomegalovirus exposure and HLA in healthy donors. Study-wide results and caveats: A cluster of highly shared sequence variants was likely a sequencing artifact.

The PCR was carried out with 60 Vbeta primers and 13 Jbeta primers. Profiled with immunoSEQ multiplex PCR; TCRdb holds only in-frame clones, not every one. The data contain about 170,000 clones, over 70% of them seen just once; the ten biggest clones take up about 3.1%. This CDR3 contains 14 residues. The germline V gene encodes CDR1 SGDLS and CDR2 YYNGEE. Trimming left V 0 bases short and J 4 bases short, with 8 bases between. Sequences were obtained from PBMCs. This sequence originates from a female donor in good health and CMV-seronegative. The V call is TRBV9, the J call TRBJ1-5; the D is unclear. The CDR3 DNA reads TGTGCCAGCAGCGTAGCTCCGGGAAATCAGCCCCAGCATTTT. This gives the protein CASSVAPGNQPQHF. Full variable domain (rest looked up from reference TRBV9 and TRBJ1-5): DSGVTQTPKHLITATGQRVTLRCSPRSGDLSVYWYQQSLDQGLQFLIQYYNGEERAKGNILERFSAQQFPDLHSELNLSSLELGDSALYFCASSVAPGNQPQHFGDGTRLSIL.